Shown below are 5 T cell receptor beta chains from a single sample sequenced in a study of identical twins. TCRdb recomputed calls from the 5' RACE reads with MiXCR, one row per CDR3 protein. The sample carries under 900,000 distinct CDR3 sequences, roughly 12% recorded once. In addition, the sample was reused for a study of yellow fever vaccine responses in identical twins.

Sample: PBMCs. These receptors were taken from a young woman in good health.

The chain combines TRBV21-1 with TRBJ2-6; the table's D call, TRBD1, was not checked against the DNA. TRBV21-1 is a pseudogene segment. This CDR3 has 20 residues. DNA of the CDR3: TGTGCCAGCAGCAAATTGGGGACAGGGGAAACGTTGGCTGGGGCCAACGTCCTGACTTTC. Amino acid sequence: CASSKLGTGETLAGANVLTF.

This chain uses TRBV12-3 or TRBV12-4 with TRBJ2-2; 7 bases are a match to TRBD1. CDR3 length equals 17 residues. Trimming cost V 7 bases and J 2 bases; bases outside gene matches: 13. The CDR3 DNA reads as TGTGCCAGCACTAAAACAGGGGTCTATTCAAACACCGGGGAGCTGTTTTTT. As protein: CASTKTGVYSNTGELFF.

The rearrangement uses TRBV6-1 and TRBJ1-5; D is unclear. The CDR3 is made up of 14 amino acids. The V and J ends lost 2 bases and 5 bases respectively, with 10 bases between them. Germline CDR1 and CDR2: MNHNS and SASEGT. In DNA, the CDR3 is TGTGCCAGCAGTGAACTGAGGGTTCATCAGCCCCAGCATTTT. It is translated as CASSELRVHQPQHF.

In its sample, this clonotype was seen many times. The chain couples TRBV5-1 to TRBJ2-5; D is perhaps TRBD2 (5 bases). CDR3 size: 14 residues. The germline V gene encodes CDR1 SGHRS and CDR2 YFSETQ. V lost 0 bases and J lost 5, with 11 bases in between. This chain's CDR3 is CASSLGRREETQYF. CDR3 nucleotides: TGCGCCAGCAGCTTGGGTAGAAGGGAGGAGACCCAGTACTTC. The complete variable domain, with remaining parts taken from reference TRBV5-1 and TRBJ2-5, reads KAGVTQTPRYLIKTRGQQVTLSCSPISGHRSVSWYQQTPGQGLQFLFEYFSETQRNKGNFPGRFSGRQFSNSRSEMNVSTLELGDSALYLCASSLGRREETQYFGPGTRLLVL.

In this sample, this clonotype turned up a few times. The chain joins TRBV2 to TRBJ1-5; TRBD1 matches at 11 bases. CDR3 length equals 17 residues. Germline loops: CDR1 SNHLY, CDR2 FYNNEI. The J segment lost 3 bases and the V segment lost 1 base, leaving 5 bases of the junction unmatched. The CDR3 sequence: CASSEVGQGGNNQPQHF. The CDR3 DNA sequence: TGTGCCAGCAGTGAAGTGGGACAGGGGGGAAACAATCAGCCCCAGCATTTT.